These 16 T cell receptor beta chains were sequenced from one sample in a study of beta chain features in type 1 diabetes (dated by TCRdb to 2016 to 2019). The library was prepared using the immunoSEQ multiplex PCR assay. The entire amount of isolated RNA was reverse transcribed using the High Capacity cDNA Reverse Transcription Kit, so the sequenced TCRB transcripts were expressed ones. TCRdb carries this immuneACCESS record with in-frame sequences only. Its versions omit some clonotypes, under half of them owing to an unresolved V gene in the studies checked, with the rest unexplained. The sample yields 900,000 or so clones; roughly 15% were counted once. Of the sample, 0.023% falls within the top ten clones. The source material was naive CD4+ T cells from blood. The sample's cell subset or site label, in plain terms: true naive CD4+ T cells. The receptors here all came from a woman younger than 30 in good health.

The chain carries TRBV7-9 and TRBJ2-7; D remains ambiguous. The CDR3 loop spans 14 amino acids. V lost 2 bases and J 3 bases, leaving 11 bases between the germline ends. In germline, CDR1 is SEHNR, CDR2 FQNEAQ (reference sequence). Written as DNA, the CDR3 is TGTGCCAGCAGCTTATCTCAGGTATACTACGAGCAGTACTTC. As protein: CASSLSQVYYEQYF.

This chain joins TRBV18 and TRBJ2-5; TRBD1 matches 11 bases. The CDR3 contains 15 residues. CDR1 and CDR2 (germline): KGHSH, LQKENI. V lost 1 base and J lost 4; bases outside the gene matches: 2. CDR3 coding DNA: TGTGCCAGCTCACCACGGGGGACAGGGGGAGAGACCCAGTACTTC. This encodes CASSPRGTGGETQYF. The full variable domain, in which reference TRBV18 and TRBJ2-5 provide the parts outside the CDR3, is NAGVMQNPRHLVRRRGQEARLRCSPMKGHSHVYWYRQLPEEGLKFMVYLQKENIIDESGMPKERFSAEFPKEGPSILRIQQVVRGDSAAYFCASSPRGTGGETQYFGPGTRLLVL.

The chain uses TRBV28 and TRBJ1-2, with 8 bases matching TRBD1. Germline V gene sequence: CDR1 MDHEN, CDR2 SYDVKM. J was trimmed by 4 bases and V by 5 bases; bases with no gene match: 9. This CDR3 is 15 amino acids long. In nucleotides, the CDR3 is TGTGCCAGCAGTCCCTATGACAGGGGTTCCTATGGCTACACCTTC. Protein: CASSPYDRGSYGYTF.

This clone was seen more than once but under ten times. DNA of the CDR3: TGTGCCAGCCTTGGGAACCTGGATGGCTACACCTTC. As protein: CASLGNLDGYTF. This chain uses TRBV2 with TRBJ1-2; D is unclear. V was shortened by 8 bases and J by 6 bases, with 13 bases between the two germline ends. The CDR3 is 12 residues long. Germline V lookup: CDR1 SNHLY, CDR2 FYNNEI.

This clone occurred a few times. The chain joins TRBV11-1 to TRBJ2-5; possible D gene TRBD2, 7 bases. The J call may be faulty, since TRBJ2-7 better matches the DNA end. Germline-derived CDR1 and CDR2 are SGHAT and FQDESV (reference sequence). This CDR3 is built from 13 residues. The CDR3 DNA reads as TGTGCCAGCATGCGGGGGCCCACCTACGAGCAGTACTTC. It specifies CASMRGPTYEQYF.

This clone has a handful of counts. The rearrangement uses TRBV2 and TRBJ1-2; TRBD1 aligns across 10 bases. The CDR3 sequence is 14 residues long. Germline V lookup: CDR1 SNHLY, CDR2 FYNNEI. V shed 5 bases and J 8 bases; nucleotides not matched to a gene: 8. The CDR3 region is CASSQTTGGRGYTF. The CDR3, as DNA: TGTGCCAGCAGTCAGACGACAGGGGGCCGCGGCTACACCTTC.

In its sample, this clone was seen a few times. CDR3 in amino acids: CASSQGVSQYF. As DNA, the CDR3 is TGTGCCAGCAGCCAAGGAGTATCCCAGTACTTC. J is TRBJ2-5 and V is TRBV4-2; D ambiguous. This CDR3 spans 11 amino acids. Trimming left V 1 base short and J 9 bases short, with 6 bases between. Germline CDR1 and CDR2: LGHNA and YNFKEQ.

The CDR3 loop reads CASSRDRRDTQYF. CDR3 sequence (DNA): TGTGCCAGCTCACGGGACAGGAGAGATACGCAGTATTTT. V usage is TRBV18 and J usage is TRBJ2-3; TRBD1 aligns across 8 bases. The junction had 2 bases not matched to a gene; V was cut back by 4 bases and J by 5 bases. The CDR3 contains 13 residues. Germline-derived CDR1 and CDR2 are KGHSH and LQKENI.

This clone occurred a few times. The chain combines TRBV28 with TRBJ2-3; no definite D call. The CDR3 spans 12 residues. Germline lookup yields CDR1 MDHEN and CDR2 SYDVKM. V lost 6 bases and J lost 1, with 5 bases in between. CDR3 nucleotide sequence: TGTGCCAGCAGGAAGGGCACAGATACGCAGTATTTT. It encodes CASRKGTDTQYF.

In this sample, this clone turned up a few times. The same CDR3 can be traced to other DNA sequences in this sample. The chain has TRBV5-1 and TRBJ2-2; D remains ambiguous. V lost 0 bases, J lost 6 bases, and 6 bases lay in between. The CDR3 contains 13 residues. Germline V gene lookup returns CDR1 SGHRS and CDR2 YFSETQ. The CDR3 DNA sequence: TGCGCCAGCAGCTTGGATCGAGCCGGGGAGCTGTTTTTT. Its protein is CASSLDRAGELFF.

This clone was counted between two and nine times. This sequence joins TRBV9 and TRBJ1-2; D call uncertain. Trimming pared 3 bases from V and 2 bases from J, leaving 11 bases between. The CDR3 covers 14 residues. Germline CDR1 is SGDLS and CDR2 is YYNGEE. This CDR3 is CASSDKAWNYGYTF. For the CDR3, the DNA is TGTGCCAGCAGCGACAAGGCCTGGAACTATGGCTACACCTTC.

The CDR3 nucleotides are TGTGCCAGCAGCCAGGACAGGTTCAACGTCCTGACTTTC. This gives the protein CASSQDRFNVLTF. V gene TRBV7-3 combines with J gene TRBJ2-6, with 7 bases matching TRBD1. CDR3 length: 13 amino acids. Germline values: CDR1 SGHTA, CDR2 FQGTGA. V lost 5 bases and J lost 9; bases outside the gene matches: 4.

This chain uses TRBV6-1 with TRBJ1-5; D may be TRBD1 (5 bases). The CDR3 is 15 residues long. Germline V lookup: CDR1 MNHNS, CDR2 SASEGT. The V end lost 6 bases, the J end lost 0 bases, and 12 bases lay between the germline ends. CDR3 region: CASSRTGISNQPQHF. CDR3 in DNA: TGTGCCAGCAGCAGAACAGGTATTAGCAATCAGCCCCAGCATTTT.

The chain carries TRBV7-3 and TRBJ2-7; 7 bases map to TRBD2. The J segment lost 2 bases and the V segment lost 5 bases, leaving 9 bases of the junction unmatched. Germline V gene data show CDR1 as SGHTA and CDR2 as FQGTGA. This CDR3 has 15 amino acids. In nucleotides, the CDR3 is TGTGCCAGCAGCCTCGGGGAGGGCATGGCCTACGAGCAGTACTTC. It encodes CASSLGEGMAYEQYF.

The table lists this clone with a few counts. J is TRBJ2-1 and V is TRBV5-6, with D possibly being TRBD2 (6 bases). Trimming removed 1 base at V and 4 bases at J, with 12 bases between. The V gene's germline CDR1 is SGHDT and CDR2 YYEEEE. This CDR3 has 15 amino acids. CDR3: CASSLRRRAYNEQFF. The CDR3 nucleotides read TGTGCCAGCAGCTTGCGGAGGAGGGCTTACAATGAGCAGTTCTTC.

This chain connects TRBV2 to TRBJ2-1; TRBD2 agrees at 7 bases. Per germline, CDR1 SNHLY and CDR2 FYNNEI. The CDR3 consists of 13 residues. CDR3 DNA: TGTGCGAGCGCACGGGACTACAACAATGAGCAGTTCTTC. This codes for CASARDYNNEQFF.